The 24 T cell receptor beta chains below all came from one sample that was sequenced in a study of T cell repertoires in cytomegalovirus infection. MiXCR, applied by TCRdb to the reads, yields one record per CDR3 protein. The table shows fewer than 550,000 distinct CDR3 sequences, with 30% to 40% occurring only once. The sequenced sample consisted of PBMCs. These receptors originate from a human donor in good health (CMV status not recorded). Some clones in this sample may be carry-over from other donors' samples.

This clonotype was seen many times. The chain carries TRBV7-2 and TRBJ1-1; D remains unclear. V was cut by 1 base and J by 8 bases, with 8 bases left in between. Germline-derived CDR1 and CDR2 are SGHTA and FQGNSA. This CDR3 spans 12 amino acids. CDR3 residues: CASSLVSPEAFF. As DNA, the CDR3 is TGTGCCAGCAGCTTAGTAAGCCCAGAAGCTTTCTTT.

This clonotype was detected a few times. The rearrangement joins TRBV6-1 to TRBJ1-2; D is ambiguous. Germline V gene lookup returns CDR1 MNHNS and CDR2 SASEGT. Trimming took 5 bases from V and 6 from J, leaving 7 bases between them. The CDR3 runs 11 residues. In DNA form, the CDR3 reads TGTGCCAGCAGTAACGATCATGGCTACACCTTC. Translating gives CASSNDHGYTF.

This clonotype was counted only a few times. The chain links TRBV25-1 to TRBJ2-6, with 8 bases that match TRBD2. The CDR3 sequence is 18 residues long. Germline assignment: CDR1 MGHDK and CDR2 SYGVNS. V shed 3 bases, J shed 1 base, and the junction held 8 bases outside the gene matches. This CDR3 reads CASSEGSGGASGANVLTF. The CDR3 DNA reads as TGTGCCAGCAGTGAGGGGTCGGGGGGGGCGTCTGGGGCCAACGTCCTGACTTTC.

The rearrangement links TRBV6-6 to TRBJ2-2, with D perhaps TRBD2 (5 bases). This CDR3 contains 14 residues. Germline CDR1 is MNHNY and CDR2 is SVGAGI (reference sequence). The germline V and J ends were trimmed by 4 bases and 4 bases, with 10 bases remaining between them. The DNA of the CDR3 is TGTGCCAGCAGTTCAACTAGTCCCACCGGGGAGCTGTTTTTT. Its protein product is CASSSTSPTGELFF.

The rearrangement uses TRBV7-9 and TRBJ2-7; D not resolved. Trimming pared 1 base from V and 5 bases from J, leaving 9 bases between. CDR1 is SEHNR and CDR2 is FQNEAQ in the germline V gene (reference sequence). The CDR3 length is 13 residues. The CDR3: CASSLVVGHEQYF. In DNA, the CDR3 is TGTGCCAGCAGCTTAGTGGTCGGACACGAGCAGTACTTC.

As DNA, the CDR3 is TGTGCCACTAGACCTGACAGGGCCAGCAATCAGCCCCAGCATTTT. Residues: CATRPDRASNQPQHF. The V and J genes are TRBV19 and TRBJ1-5, with TRBD1 matching 7 bases. This CDR3 is 15 amino acids long. V was pared by 10 bases and J by 1 base, with 10 bases of the junction left unmatched. Germline loops: CDR1 LNHDA, CDR2 SQIVND (reference sequence).

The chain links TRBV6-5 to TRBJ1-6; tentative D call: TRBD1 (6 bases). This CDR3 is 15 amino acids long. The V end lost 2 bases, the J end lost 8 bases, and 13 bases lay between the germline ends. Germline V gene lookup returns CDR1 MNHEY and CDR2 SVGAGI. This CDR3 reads CASSYGGTRYSPLHF. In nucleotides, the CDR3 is TGTGCCAGCAGTTACGGCGGGACAAGGTATTCACCCCTCCACTTT.

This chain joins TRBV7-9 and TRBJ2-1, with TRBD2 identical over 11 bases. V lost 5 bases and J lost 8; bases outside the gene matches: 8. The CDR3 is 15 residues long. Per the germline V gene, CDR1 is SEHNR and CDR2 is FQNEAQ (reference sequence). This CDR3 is CASSLLAGGPDEQFF. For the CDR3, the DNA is TGTGCCAGCAGCCTCTTAGCGGGGGGGCCCGATGAGCAGTTCTTC.

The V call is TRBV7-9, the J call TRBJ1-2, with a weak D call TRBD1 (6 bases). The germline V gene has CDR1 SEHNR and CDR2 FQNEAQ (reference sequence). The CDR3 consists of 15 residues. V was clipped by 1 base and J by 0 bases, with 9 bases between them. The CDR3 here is CASSLGTGTNYGYTF. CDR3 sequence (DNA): TGTGCCAGCAGCTTAGGAACAGGGACTAACTATGGCTACACCTTC.

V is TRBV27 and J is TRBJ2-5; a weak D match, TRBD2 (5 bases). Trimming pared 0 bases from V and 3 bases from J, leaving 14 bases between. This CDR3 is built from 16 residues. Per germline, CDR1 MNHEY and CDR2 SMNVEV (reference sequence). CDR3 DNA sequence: TGTGCCAGCAGTTTATCGATGAGGACTCCCAAAGAGACCCAGTACTTC. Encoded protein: CASSLSMRTPKETQYF.

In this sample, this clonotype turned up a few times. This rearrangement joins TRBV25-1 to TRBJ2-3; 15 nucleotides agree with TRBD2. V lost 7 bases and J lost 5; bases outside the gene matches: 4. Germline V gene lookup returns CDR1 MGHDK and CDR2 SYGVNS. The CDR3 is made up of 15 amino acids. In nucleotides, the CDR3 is TGTGCCAGCACCGGACTAGCGGGGGGGCAAGATACGCAGTATTTT. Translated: CASTGLAGGQDTQYF.

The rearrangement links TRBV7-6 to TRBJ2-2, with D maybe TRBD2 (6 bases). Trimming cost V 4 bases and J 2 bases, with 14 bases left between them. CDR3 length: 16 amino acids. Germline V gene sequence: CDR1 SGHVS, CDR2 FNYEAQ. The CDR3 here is CASSSRGTFNTGELFF. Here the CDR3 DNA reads TGTGCCAGCAGCTCTCGGGGGACCTTTAACACCGGGGAGCTGTTTTTT.

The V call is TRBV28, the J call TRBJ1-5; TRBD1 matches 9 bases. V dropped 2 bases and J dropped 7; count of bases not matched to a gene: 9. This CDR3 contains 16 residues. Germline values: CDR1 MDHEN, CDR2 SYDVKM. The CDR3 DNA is TGTGCCAGCAGTTTACCAGGACAGGGGCTTAGCCAGCCCCAGCATTTT. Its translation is CASSLPGQGLSQPQHF. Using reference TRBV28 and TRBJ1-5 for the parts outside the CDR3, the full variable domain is DVKVTQSSRYLVKRTGEKVFLECVQDMDHENMFWYRQDPGLGLRLIYFSYDVKMKEKGDIPEGYSVSREKKERFSLILESASTNQTSMYLCASSLPGQGLSQPQHFGDGTRLSIL.

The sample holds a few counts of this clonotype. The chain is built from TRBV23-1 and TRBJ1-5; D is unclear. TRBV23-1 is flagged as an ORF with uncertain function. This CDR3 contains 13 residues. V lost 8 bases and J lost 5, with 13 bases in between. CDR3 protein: CASGFLVDQPQHF. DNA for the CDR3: TGCGCCAGCGGGTTCTTAGTGGATCAGCCCCAGCATTTT.

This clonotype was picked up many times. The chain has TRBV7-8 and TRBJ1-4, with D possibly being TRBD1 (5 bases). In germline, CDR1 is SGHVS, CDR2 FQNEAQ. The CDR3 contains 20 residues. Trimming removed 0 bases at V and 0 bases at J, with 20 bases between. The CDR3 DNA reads TGTGCCAGCAGCTTAGCATTTCGGGGGTCAATAAGTCCAACTAATGAAAAACTGTTTTTT. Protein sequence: CASSLAFRGSISPTNEKLFF. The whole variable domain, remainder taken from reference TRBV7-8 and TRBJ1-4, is GAGVSQSPRYKVAKRGQDVALRCDPISGHVSLFWYQQALGQGPEFLTYFQNEAQLDKSGLPSDRFFAERPEGSVSTLKIQRTQQEDSAVYLCASSLAFRGSISPTNEKLFFGSGTQLSVL.

This CDR3 is CASSSDYLLGNQPQHF. The CDR3 DNA reads TGTGCCAGCAGTTCCGACTACCTCTTGGGCAATCAGCCCCAGCATTTT. The V call is TRBV12-3 or TRBV12-4, the J call TRBJ1-5; D uncertain. This CDR3 is built from 16 residues. Trimming took off 4 bases at V and 2 bases at J, with 15 bases between the two ends.

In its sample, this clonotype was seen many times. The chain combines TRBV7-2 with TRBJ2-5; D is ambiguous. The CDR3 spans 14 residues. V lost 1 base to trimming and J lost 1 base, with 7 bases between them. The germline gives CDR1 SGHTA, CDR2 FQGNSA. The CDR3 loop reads CASSLVWGQETQYF. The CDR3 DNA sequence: TGTGCCAGCAGCTTAGTCTGGGGCCAAGAGACCCAGTACTTC.

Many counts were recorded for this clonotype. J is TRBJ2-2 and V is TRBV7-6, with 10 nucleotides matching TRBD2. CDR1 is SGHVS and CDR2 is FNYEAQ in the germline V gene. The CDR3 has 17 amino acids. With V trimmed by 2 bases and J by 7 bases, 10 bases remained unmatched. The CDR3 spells CASSLLSGTSDGGELFF. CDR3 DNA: TGTGCCAGCAGCTTATTGTCCGGGACTAGCGACGGCGGGGAGCTGTTTTTT. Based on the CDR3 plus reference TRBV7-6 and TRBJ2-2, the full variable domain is GAGVSQSPRYKVTKRGQDVALRCDPISGHVSLYWYRQALGQGPEFLTYFNYEAQQDKSGLPNDRFSAERPEGSISTLTIQRTEQRDSAMYRCASSLLSGTSDGGELFFGEGSRLTVL.

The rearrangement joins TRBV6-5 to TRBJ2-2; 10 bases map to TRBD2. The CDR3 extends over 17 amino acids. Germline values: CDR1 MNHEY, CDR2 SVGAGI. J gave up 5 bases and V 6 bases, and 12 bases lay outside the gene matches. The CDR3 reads CASSTGVAGGRTGELFF. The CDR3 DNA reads TGTGCCAGCAGCACGGGGGTAGCGGGGGGTAGGACCGGGGAGCTGTTTTTT.

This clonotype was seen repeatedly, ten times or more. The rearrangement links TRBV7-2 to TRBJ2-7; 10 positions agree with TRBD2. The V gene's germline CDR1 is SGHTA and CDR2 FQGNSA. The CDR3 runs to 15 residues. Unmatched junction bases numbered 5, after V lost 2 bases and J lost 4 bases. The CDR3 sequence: CASSLHSGGSYEQYF. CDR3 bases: TGTGCCAGCAGCTTACATAGCGGGGGGTCTTACGAGCAGTACTTC. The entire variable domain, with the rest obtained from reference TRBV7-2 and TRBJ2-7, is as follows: GAGVSQSPSNKVTEKGKDVELRCDPISGHTALYWYRQSLGQGLEFLIYFQGNSAPDKSGLPSDRFSAERTGGSVSTLTIQRTQQEDSAVYLCASSLHSGGSYEQYFGPGTRLTVT.

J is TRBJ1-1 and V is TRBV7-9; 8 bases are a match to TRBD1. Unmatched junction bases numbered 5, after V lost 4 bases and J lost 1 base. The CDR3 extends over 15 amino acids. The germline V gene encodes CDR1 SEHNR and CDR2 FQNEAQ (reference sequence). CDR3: CASSSGTGQNTEAFF. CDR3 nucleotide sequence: TGTGCCAGCAGCTCCGGGACAGGCCAGAACACTGAAGCTTTCTTT.

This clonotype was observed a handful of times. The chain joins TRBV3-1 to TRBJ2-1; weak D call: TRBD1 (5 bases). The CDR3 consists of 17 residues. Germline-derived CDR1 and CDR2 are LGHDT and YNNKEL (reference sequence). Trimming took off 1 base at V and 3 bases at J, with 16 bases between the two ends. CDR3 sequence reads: CASSQGGSPNFYNEQFF. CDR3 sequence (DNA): TGTGCCAGCAGCCAAGGGGGCAGCCCAAACTTCTACAATGAGCAGTTCTTC.

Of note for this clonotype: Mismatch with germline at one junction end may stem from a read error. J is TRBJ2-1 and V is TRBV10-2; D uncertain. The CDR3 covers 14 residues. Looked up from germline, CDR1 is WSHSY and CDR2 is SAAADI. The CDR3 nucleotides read TGCGCCAACAGTGAGTCGAAGATCTACAAGGATCAGTTCTTC. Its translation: CANSESKIYKDQFF.

CDR3 sequence (DNA): TGTGCCACCAGTAAGGGGTGGGTCACAGATACGCAGTATTTT. Amino acids: CATSKGWVTDTQYF. The chain combines TRBV15 with TRBJ2-3, with D possibly matching TRBD1 (5 bases). Germline V gene data show CDR1 as LNHNV and CDR2 as YYDKDF (reference sequence). The CDR3 loop spans 14 amino acids. V lost 6 bases to trimming and J lost 2 bases, with 12 bases between them.